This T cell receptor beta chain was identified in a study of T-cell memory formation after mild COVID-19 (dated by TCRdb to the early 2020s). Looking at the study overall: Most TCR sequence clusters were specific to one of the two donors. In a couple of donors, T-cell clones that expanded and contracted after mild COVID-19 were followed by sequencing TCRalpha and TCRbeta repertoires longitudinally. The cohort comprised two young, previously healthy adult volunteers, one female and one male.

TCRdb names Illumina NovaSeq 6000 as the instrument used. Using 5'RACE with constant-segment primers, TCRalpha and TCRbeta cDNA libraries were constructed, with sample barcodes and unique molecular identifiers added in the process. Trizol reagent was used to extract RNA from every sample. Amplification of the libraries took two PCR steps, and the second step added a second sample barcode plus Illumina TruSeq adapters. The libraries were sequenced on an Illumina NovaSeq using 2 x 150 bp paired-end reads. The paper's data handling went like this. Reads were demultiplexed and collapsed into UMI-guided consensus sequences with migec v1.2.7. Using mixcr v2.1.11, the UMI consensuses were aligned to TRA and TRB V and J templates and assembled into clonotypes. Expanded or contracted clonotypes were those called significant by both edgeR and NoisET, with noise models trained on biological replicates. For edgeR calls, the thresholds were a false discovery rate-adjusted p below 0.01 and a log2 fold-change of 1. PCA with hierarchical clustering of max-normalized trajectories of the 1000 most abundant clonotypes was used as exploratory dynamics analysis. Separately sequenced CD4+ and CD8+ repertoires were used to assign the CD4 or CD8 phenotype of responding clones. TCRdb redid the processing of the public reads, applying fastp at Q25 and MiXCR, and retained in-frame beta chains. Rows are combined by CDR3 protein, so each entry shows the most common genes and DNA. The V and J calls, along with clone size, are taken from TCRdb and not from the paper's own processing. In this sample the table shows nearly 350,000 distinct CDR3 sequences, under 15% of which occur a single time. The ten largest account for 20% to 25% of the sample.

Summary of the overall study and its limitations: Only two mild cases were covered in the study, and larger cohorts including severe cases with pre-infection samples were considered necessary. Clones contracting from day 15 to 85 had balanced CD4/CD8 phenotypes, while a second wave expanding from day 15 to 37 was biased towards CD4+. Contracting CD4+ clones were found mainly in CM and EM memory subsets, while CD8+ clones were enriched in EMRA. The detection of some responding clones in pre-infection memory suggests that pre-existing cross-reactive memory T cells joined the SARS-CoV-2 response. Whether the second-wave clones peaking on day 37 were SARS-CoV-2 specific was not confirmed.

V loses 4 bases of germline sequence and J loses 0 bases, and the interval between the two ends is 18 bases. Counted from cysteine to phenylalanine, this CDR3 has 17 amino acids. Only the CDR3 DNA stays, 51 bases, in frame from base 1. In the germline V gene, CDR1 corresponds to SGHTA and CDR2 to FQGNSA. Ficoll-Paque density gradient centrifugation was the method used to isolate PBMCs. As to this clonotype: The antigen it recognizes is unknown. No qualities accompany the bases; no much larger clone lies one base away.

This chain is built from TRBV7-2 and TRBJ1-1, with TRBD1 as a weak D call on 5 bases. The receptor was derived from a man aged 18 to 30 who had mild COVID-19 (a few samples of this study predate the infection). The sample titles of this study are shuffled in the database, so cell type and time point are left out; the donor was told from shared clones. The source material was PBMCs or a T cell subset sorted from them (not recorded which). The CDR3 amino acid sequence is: CASSWRFRGSMNTEAFF. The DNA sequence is TGTGCCAGCAGCTGGAGGTTCCGGGGCTCCATGAACACTGAAGCTTTCTTT.